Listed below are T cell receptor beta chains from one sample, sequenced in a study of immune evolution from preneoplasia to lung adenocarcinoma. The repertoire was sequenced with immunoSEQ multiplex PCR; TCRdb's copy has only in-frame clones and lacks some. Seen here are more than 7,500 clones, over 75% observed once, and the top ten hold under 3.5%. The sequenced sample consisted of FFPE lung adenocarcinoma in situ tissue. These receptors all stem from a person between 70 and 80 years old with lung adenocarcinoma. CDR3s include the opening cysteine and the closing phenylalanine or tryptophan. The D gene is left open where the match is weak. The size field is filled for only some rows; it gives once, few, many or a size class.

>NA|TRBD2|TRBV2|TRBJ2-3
CASSFEGLARTDTQYF
TGTGCCAGCAGTTTCGAAGGACTAGCGCGCACAGATACGCAGTATTTT
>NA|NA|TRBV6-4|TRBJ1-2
CASSDSAGAYGYTF
TGTGCCAGCAGTGACTCAGCAGGGGCCTATGGCTACACCTTC
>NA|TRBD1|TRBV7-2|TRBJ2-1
CASSPGTGAVDEQFF
TGTGCCAGCAGCCCGGGGACAGGGGCGGTCGATGAGCAGTTCTTC
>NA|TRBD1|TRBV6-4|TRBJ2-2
CASSTGESAGELFF
TGTGCCAGCAGTACAGGGGAGTCGGCCGGGGAGCTGTTTTTT
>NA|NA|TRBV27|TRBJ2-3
CASSLVRAADTQYF
TGTGCCAGCAGTTTAGTGAGGGCGGCAGATACGCAGTATTTT
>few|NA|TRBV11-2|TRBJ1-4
CASSLGGGLTNEKLFF
TGTGCCAGCAGCTTAGGGGGGGGGTTAACTAATGAAAAACTGTTTTTT
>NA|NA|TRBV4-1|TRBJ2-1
CASSPRAGRYNEQFF
TGCGCCAGCAGCCCAAGGGCGGGGAGATACAATGAGCAGTTCTTC
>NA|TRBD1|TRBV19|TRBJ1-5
CASSLSGTGSQPQHF
TGTGCCAGTAGTCTGTCCGGGACAGGCAGTCAGCCCCAGCATTTT
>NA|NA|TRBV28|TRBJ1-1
CASSPGFYTEAFF
TGTGCCAGCAGCCCAGGGTTTTACACTGAAGCTTTCTTT
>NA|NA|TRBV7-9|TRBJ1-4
CASSLVGTNEKLFF
TGTGCCAGCAGCTTAGTGGGAACTAATGAAAAACTGTTTTTT
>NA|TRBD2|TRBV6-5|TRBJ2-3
CASSQTSTHRYAVF
TGTGCCAGCAGTCAGACTAGCACGCACAGATACGCAGTATTT
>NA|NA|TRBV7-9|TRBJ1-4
CASSLGDSRDEKLFF
TGTGCCAGCAGCTTGGGGGACTCCAGGGATGAAAAACTGTTTTTT
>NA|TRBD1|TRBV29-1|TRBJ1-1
CSAGQGDKGEAFF
TGCAGCGCGGGACAGGGGGATAAGGGTGAAGCTTTCTTT
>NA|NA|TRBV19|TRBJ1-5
CASRNIQGMDQPQHF
TGTGCCAGTAGAAACATACAGGGAATGGATCAGCCCCAGCATTTT
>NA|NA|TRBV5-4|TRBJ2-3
CASSLGGQRDTQYF
TGTGCCAGCAGCTTGGGAGGGCAGAGAGATACGCAGTATTTT
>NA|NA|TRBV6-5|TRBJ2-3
CASTPGGSTDTQYF
TGTGCCAGCACCCCCGGGGGCTCCACAGATACGCAGTATTTT
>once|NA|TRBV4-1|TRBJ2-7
CASSQSGYLYEQYF
TGCGCCAGCAGCCAGTCGGGATATCTCTACGAGCAGTACTTC
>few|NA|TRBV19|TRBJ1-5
CASSIEDSGNQPQHF
TGTGCCAGTAGTATAGAGGACAGTGGCAATCAGCCCCAGCATTTT
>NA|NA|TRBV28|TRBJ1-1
CASRGAYTEAFF
TGTGCCAGCCGGGGGGCATACACTGAAGCTTTCTTT
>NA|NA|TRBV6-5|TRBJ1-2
CASSYLGSGYTF
TGTGCCAGCAGTTATTTAGGGTCTGGCTACACCTTC
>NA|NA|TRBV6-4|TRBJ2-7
CASSENIGGSYEQYF
TGTGCCAGCAGTGAAAATATCGGGGGCTCCTACGAGCAGTACTTC
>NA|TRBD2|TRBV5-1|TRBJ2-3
CASSRTGAGGKDTQYF
TGCGCCAGCAGCCGCACCGGAGCGGGAGGTAAAGATACGCAGTATTTT
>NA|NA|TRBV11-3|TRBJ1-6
CASSLGEVGSPLHF
TGTGCCAGCAGCTTAGGGGAGGTTGGTTCACCCCTCCACTTT
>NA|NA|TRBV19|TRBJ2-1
CATNNYGAGSYNEQFF
TGTGCCACTAACAACTATGGGGCCGGGTCCTACAATGAGCAGTTCTTC
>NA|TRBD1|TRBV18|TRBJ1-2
CASSPPAQGGYGYTF
TGTGCCAGCTCACCACCGGCCCAGGGGGGCTATGGCTACACCTTC
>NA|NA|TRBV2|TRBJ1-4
CASLADTNEKLFF
TGTGCCAGCCTGGCAGATACTAATGAAAAACTGTTTTTT
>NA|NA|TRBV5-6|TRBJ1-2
CASSRQGNYGYTF
TGTGCCAGCAGCCGACAAGGGAACTATGGCTACACCTTC
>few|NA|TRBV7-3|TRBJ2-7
CASSSSPTGEQYF
TGTGCCAGCAGCTCATCTCCGACCGGCGAGCAGTACTTC
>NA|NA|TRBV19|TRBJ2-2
CASCGVPNTGELFF
TGTGCCAGTTGCGGGGTCCCGAACACCGGGGAGCTGTTTTTT
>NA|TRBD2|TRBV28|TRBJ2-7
CASTSTGTSGDEQYF
TGTGCCAGCACCAGCACTGGGACTAGCGGGGACGAGCAGTACTTC
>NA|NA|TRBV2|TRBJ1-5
CASRDQGTRNQPQHF
TGTGCCAGCAGGGACCAAGGGACACGGAATCAGCCCCAGCATTTT
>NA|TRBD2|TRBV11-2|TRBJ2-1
CASSLTSGIGEQFF
TGTGCCAGCAGCTTGACTAGCGGGATAGGGGAGCAGTTCTTC
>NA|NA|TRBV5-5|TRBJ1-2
CASLSLVGGYYGYTF
TGTGCCAGCCTTTCCTTAGTCGGCGGGTACTATGGCTACACCTTC
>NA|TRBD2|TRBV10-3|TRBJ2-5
CATTSGSGETQYF
TGTGCCACTACTAGCGGGAGTGGTGAGACCCAGTACTTC
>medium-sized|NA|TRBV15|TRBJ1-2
CATSRVVGYYGYTF
TGTGCCACCAGCAGAGTTGTTGGGTACTATGGCTACACCTTC
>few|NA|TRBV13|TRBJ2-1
CASSSRTTLEQFF
TGTGCCAGCAGCTCCCGGACCACTCTGGAGCAGTTCTTC
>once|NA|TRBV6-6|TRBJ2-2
CASSPFAPANTGELFF
TGTGCCAGCAGTCCCTTCGCGCCAGCGAACACCGGGGAGCTGTTTTTT
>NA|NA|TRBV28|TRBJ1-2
CASTAHATYGYTF
TGTGCCAGCACAGCGCACGCCACCTATGGCTACACCTTC
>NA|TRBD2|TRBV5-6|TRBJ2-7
CASRGGYEQYF
TGTGCCAGCAGGGGGGGGTACGAGCAGTACTTC
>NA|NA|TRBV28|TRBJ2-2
CASSLTGNTGELFF
TGTGCCAGCAGTTTGACGGGGAACACCGGGGAGCTGTTTTTT
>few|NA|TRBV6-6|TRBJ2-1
CASSYSEGWNEQFF
TGTGCCAGCAGTTACTCAGAAGGGTGGAATGAGCAGTTCTTC
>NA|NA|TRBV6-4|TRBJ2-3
CASSDLIRSLQGTDTQYF
TGTGCCAGCAGTGACCTGATCCGGTCCCTTCAGGGCACAGATACGCAGTATTTT
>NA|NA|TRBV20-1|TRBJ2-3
CSLDTMDTQYF
TGCAGTTTAGATACGATGGATACGCAGTATTTT
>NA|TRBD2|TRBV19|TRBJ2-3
CASSISLAGTDTQYF
TGTGCCAGTAGTATAAGTCTAGCGGGGACAGATACGCAGTATTTT
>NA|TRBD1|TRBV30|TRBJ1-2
CAWSVGQGRYGYTF
TGTGCCTGGAGTGTTGGACAGGGGAGGTATGGCTACACCTTC